This TCR beta chain is drawn from a study of cytomegalovirus exposure and HLA in healthy donors. PCR was performed using 60 Vbeta and 13 Jbeta primers. Per the original methods: In a later analysis, about 12 million of around 75 million unique beta chains occurred in at least two donors. TCRdb's table, derived via immunoSEQ multiplex PCR, lists solely in-frame clones and lacks some. V, J and clone size derive from that table, while D and trimming were established from the DNA sequence. This sample yields 98,000 or so clones, of which over 65% are seen a single time; 1.5% to 2% belongs to the top ten. The CDR3 is 18 amino acids. From germline, CDR1 is SGDLS and CDR2 YYNGEE. V lost 9 bases and J 5 bases, leaving 30 bases between the germline ends.

The TCR was taken from a woman between 40 and 55 years old in good health and CMV-seronegative. V gene TRBV9 combines with J gene TRBJ2-1, with D maybe TRBD2 (5 bases). The sequencing sample was made of PBMCs. CDR3 bases: TGTGCCAACGGGAAAATACCGTTGGACTTCCCTTTCAACAATGAGCAGTTCTTC. Translating it yields CANGKIPLDFPFNNEQFF. The entire variable domain, with the rest obtained from reference TRBV9 and TRBJ2-1, is as follows: DSGVTQTPKHLITATGQRVTLRCSPRSGDLSVYWYQQSLDQGLQFLIQYYNGEERAKGNILERFSAQQFPDLHSELNLSSLELGDSALYFCANGKIPLDFPFNNEQFFGPGTRLTVL.